What follows is one T cell receptor beta chain and its context. The target antigen is unknown. This sample is part of a study of T cells in localized non-small cell lung cancer. General observations from the study: Uninvolved adjacent lung had more T cell clonality than any other tissue, topping tumor. Sequencing involved a lone tumor region, leaving heterogeneity possible. There were a median roughly 54 of the top 100 tumor clones appearing in adjacent lung. Higher blood T cell density tracked longer overall survival.

Clones were sequenced by immunoSEQ multiplex PCR, and TCRdb holds only the in-frame ones, with some missing. The table has about 40,000 clones, 81% seen once. The CDR3 is 14 residues long. The germline CDR1 and CDR2 sequences are SGHAT and FQNNGV. Trimming stripped 3 bases from V and 1 base from J, with 8 bases between. The material was peripheral blood mononuclear cells, obtained before any cancer treatment. V gene TRBV11-2 combines with J gene TRBJ2-3; tentative D call: TRBD1 (5 bases). This TCR was sampled from a male donor at least 60 years old with stage II lung adenocarcinoma. The CDR3 sequence: CASSFGRGTDTQYF. In nucleotides, the CDR3 is TGTGCCAGCAGCTTCGGCAGGGGCACAGATACGCAGTATTTT.